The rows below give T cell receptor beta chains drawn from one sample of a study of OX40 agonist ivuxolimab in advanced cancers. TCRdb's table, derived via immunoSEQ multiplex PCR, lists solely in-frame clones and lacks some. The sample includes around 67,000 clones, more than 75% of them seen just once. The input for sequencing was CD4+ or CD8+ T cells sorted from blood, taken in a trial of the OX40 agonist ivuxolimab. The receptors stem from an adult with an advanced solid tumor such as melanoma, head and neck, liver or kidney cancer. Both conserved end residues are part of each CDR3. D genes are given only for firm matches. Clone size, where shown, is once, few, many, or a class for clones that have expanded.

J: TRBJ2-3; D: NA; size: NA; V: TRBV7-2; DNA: TGTGCCAGCAACCGGAACACAGATACGCAGTATTTT; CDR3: CASNRNTDTQYF
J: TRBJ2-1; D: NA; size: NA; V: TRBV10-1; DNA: TGCGCCAGCAGTGAGGGCCAGGGACTTGAGCAGTTCTTC; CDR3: CASSEGQGLEQFF
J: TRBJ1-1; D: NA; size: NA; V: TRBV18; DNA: TGTGCCAGCTCACTCCTTACAGGAGGGAACACTGAAGCTTTCTTT; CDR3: CASSLLTGGNTEAFF
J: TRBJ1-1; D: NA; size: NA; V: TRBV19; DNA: TGTGCCAGTAGTCTGGGACCGAGGAACACTGAAGCTTTCTTT; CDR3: CASSLGPRNTEAFF
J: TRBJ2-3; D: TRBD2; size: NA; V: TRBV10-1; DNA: TGCGCCAGCAGTGACGGACTAGCGGACACAGATACGCAGTATTTT; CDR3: CASSDGLADTDTQYF
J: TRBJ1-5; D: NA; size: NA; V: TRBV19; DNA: TGTGCCAGTACCGGAATTGACAGCCTCAATCAGCCCCAGCATTTT; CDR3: CASTGIDSLNQPQHF
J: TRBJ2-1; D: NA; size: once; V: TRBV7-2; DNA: TGTGCCAGCAGCCGTCCGGGAGAACAGGAGTTCTTC; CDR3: CASSRPGEQEFF
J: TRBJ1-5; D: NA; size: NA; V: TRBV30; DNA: TGTGCCTGGAGTGTCGGATGGAATCAGCCCCAGCATTTT; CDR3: CAWSVGWNQPQHF
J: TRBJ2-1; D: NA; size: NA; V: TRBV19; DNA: TGTGCCAGTAGTATCGGCGGCTGGGATGAGCAGTTCTTC; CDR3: CASSIGGWDEQFF
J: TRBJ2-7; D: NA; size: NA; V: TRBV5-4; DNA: TGTGCCAGCAGTAGGATGAACCGGGACGGCCGCTCCTACGAGCAGTACTTC; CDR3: CASSRMNRDGRSYEQYF
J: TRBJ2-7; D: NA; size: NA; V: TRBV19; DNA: TGTGCCAGTAGTAGTCAGCAAAGCTCCTACGAGCAGTACTTC; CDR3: CASSSQQSSYEQYF
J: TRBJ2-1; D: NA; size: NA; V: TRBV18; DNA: TGTGCCAGCTCACCAGAAACGCGACTGCAGTTCTTC; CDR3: CASSPETRLQFF
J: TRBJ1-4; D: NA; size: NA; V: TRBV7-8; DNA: TGTGCCAGCAGCTTGAATGGCGGAAATGAAAAACTGTTTTTT; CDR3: CASSLNGGNEKLFF
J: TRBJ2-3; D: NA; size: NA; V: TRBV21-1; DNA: TGTGCCAGCAGCTCTGAGACGGAGACAGATATGCAGTATTTT; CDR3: CASSSETETDMQYF
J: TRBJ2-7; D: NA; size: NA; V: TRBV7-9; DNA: TGTGCCAGCAGCGGACGTGGCAGGGGCTACGAGCAGTACTTC; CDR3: CASSGRGRGYEQYF
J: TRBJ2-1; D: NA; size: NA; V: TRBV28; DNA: TGTGCCAGCAGCTCCTCCGGCAATGAGCAGTTCTTC; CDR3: CASSSSGNEQFF
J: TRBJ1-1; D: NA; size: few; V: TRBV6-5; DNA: TGTGCCAGCAGTGAGAGACAGGTGAACACTGAAGCTTTCTTT; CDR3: CASSERQVNTEAFF
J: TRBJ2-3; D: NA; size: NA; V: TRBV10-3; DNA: TGTGCCATCAGTGAGTCGTGGAGCGGGTACACAGATACGCAGTATTTT; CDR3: CAISESWSGYTDTQYF
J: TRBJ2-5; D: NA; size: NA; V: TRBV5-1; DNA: TGCGCCAGCAGCTCACAGGGTAGCGAAGAGACCCAGTACTTC; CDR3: CASSSQGSEETQYF
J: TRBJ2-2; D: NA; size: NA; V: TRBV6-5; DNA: TGTGCCAGCAGCTTAGGACAGACGAACACCGGGGAGCTGTTTTTT; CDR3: CASSLGQTNTGELFF
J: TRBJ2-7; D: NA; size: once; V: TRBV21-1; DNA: TGTGCCAGCAGCAAAGAAAGCGGCGAGCAGTACTTC; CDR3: CASSKESGEQYF
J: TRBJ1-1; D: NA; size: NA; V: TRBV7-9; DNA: TGTGCCAGCAGCTTAGGGACAGTGAACACTGAAGCTTTCTTT; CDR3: CASSLGTVNTEAFF
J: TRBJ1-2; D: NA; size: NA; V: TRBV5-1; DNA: TGCGCCAGCAGCGCACAGGTTTCTAACTATGGCTACACCTTC; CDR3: CASSAQVSNYGYTF
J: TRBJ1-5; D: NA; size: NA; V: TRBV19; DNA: TGTGCCAGTAGTATAGCTGGGACATCTCCGCAGCCCCAGCATTTT; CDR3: CASSIAGTSPQPQHF
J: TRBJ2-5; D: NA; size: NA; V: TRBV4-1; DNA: TGCGCCAGCAGCCGGCCAGGGAGATTACAACAAGAGACCCAGTACTTC; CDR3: CASSRPGRLQQETQYF
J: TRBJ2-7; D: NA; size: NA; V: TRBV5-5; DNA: TGTGCCAGCAGCTTGGGGGCAGCGAGCACCTACGAGCAGTACTTC; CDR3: CASSLGAASTYEQYF
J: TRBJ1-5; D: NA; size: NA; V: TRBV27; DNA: TGTGCCAGCAGCCCTAGCAATCAGCCCCAGCATTTT; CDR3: CASSPSNQPQHF
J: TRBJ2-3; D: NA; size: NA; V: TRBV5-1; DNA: TGCGCCAGCAGCTTGTCTCGATTATCAGATACGCAGTATTTT; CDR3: CASSLSRLSDTQYF
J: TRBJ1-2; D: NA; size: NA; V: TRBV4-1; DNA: TGCGCCAGCAGCCAAAGGGGCCCCGACTATGGCTACACCTTC; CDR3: CASSQRGPDYGYTF
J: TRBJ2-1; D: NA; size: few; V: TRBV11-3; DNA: TGTGCCAGCAGCTTAGGGGGCAGAGGGAATGAGCAGTTCTTC; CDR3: CASSLGGRGNEQFF
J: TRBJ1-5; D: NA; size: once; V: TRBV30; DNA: TGTGCCTGGAGTAGCAAAAGGGATCAGCCCCAGCATTTT; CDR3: CAWSSKRDQPQHF
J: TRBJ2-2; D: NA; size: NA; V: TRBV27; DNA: TGTGCCAGCAGTCGCCGTGGGACCGACCCTCCCACCGGGGAGCTGTTTTTT; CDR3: CASSRRGTDPPTGELFF
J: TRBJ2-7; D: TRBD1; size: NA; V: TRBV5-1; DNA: TGCGCCAGCAGCTCCCCTGACAGGGGGTATCCCTACGAGCAGTACTTC; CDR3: CASSSPDRGYPYEQYF
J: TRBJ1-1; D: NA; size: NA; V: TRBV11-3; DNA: TGTGCCAGCAGCTTCGGTGAGGGGGAGGGCACTGAAGCTTTCTTT; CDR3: CASSFGEGEGTEAFF
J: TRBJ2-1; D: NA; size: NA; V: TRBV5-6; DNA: TGTGCCAGCAGCTTGTATAATAGCGAGCAGTTCTTC; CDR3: CASSLYNSEQFF
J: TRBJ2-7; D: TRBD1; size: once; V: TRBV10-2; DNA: TGCGCCAGCAGCGACAGGGGCTACGAGCAGTACTTC; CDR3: CASSDRGYEQYF
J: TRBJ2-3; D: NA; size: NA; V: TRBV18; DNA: TGTGCCAGCTCACCACAAAAAGGGGCAGATACGCAGTATTTT; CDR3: CASSPQKGADTQYF